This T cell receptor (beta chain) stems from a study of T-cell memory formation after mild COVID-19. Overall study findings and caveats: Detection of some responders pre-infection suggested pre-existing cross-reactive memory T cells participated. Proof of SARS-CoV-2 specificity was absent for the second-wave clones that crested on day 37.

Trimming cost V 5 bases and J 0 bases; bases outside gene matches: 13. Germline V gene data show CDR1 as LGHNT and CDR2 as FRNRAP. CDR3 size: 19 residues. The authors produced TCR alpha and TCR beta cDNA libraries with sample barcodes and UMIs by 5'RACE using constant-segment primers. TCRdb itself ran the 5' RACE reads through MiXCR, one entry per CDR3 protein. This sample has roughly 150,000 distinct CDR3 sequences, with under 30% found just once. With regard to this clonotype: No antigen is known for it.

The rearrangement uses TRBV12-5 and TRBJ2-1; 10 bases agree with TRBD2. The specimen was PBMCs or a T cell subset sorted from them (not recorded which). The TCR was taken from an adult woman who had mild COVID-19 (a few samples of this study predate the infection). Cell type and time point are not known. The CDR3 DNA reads TGTGCTAGTGGTGCACGACTAGCGGGCACCCCCAGCTCCTACAATGAGCAGTTCTTC. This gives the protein CASGARLAGTPSSYNEQFF.